Detailed here is one TCR beta chain. The antigen remains undetermined. These data belong to a study of T cell responses to AZD1222 COVID-19 vaccine. Study-level results: Reportedly, close to half of spike-specific TCRs are directed against unmutated variant regions. Repertoire sampling happened only post peak T cell response. Regions 160-218 and 743-854 dominated among vaccine-associated CD4 TCRs spanning spike.

Here immunoSEQ multiplex PCR was the method, and the copy in TCRdb shows in-frame clones only, minus some. Among approximately 120,000 clones listed, about 85% were seen once. The V end lost 3 bases, the J end lost 3 bases, and 11 bases lay between the germline ends. There are 14 residues in the CDR3. Germline CDR1 is SGHAT and CDR2 is FQNNGV. Here the sequenced sample was peripheral blood, taken 28 days after the second AZD1222 dose. This clonotype was sampled from an adult who received the AZD1222 COVID-19 vaccine. J is TRBJ1-2 and V is TRBV11-2; D is perhaps TRBD1 (6 bases). This chain's CDR3 is CASSFSGQYYGYTF. The CDR3 DNA reads TGTGCCAGCAGCTTCTCTGGACAGTACTATGGCTACACCTTC.